The clone carrying this T cell receptor (beta chain) was detected ten times or more. What it recognizes is unknown. One junction end does not reproduce the germline sequence, and a read error may be involved. Libraries for TCR beta were made by quantitative 5'-RACE with molecular barcodes. TCRdb re-derived calls from the 5' RACE reads in MiXCR, one entry per CDR3 protein. The sample lists over 100,000 distinct CDR3 sequences, roughly 10% seen once, with approximately 4% in the top ten. The sample comes from a study of CD8 T cells in ankylosing spondylitis. Findings of the study overall: Disease-linked clones displayed a CD8+ phenotype and appeared relatively rarely in peripheral blood. Existing reports had already noted some motif variants in reactive arthritis synovial fluid and blood. Matched synovial fluid from ankylosing spondylitis patients was reported to be enriched for disease-linked clones.

This CDR3 is built from 13 residues. CDR1 SGHTA and CDR2 FQGNSA come from the germline V gene. The receptor was isolated from a female donor with ankylosing spondylitis or in good health (not recorded which). The gene calls are TRBV7-2 and TRBJ2-1; D is perhaps TRBD1 or TRBD2 (5 bases each). The material sequenced was blood, either unsorted or a sorted T cell fraction (not recorded which). DNA for the CDR3: TGTGCCGGCAGGGAGCTTTCCTACAATGAGCAGTTCTTC. Translating it yields CAGRELSYNEQFF.